The clone carrying this T cell receptor beta chain was picked up a small number of times. Its specificity is unknown. After removal of 9 bases from V and 7 bases from J, the junction contained 7 bases not matched to a gene. The CDR3 consists of 14 residues. From germline, CDR1 is LNHDA and CDR2 SQIVND (reference sequence). The sample comes from a study of cytomegalovirus exposure and HLA in healthy donors. Broader study findings: Near-uniform donor sequencing depth was presumed by presence/absence analyses. In a later analysis, common viral pathogens appeared linked to several of the most significant clusters.

PCR amplification relied on 60 Vbeta primers (plus 13 Jbeta primers). Libraries were prepared by immunoSEQ multiplex PCR; TCRdb keeps only in-frame clonotypes and omits some of them. The repertoire has roughly 170,000 clones, approximately 80% of them found once; the top ten carry about 7%. This rearrangement joins TRBV19 to TRBJ1-4; 11 nucleotides line up with TRBD1. This TCR came from a man aged 25 to 45 in good health and CMV-seropositive. Sample: PBMCs. The CDR3 DNA sequence: TGTGCCAGCCAAACGGACAGGGGGCCTGAAAAACTGTTTTTT. This translates into CASQTDRGPEKLFF.